The rows below give T cell receptor beta chains drawn from one sample of a study of CD8+CD57+ T cells in acquired aplastic anemia. A single record per CDR3 protein comes from TCRdb applying MiXCR to the reads. The data contain 160,000 or so distinct CDR3 sequences, 71% of them singletons. Sequenced: sorted CD4+, CD8+, or CD8+CD57+ T cells (not recorded which) from PBMCs. All receptors come from a human donor with aplastic anemia. The CDR3 runs from the conserved cysteine through the conserved F or W. The D gene is left open where the match is weak. Clone size appears in some rows only: once, few, many, or a class for an expanded clone.

TRBJ1-1 TRBV10-1 - - CASSESRGNTEAFF TGCGCCAGCAGTGAGTCGAGGGGAAACACTGAAGCTTTCTTT
TRBJ1-3 TRBV7-9 - - CASSLTGYGSGNTIYF TGTGCCAGCAGTCTAACAGGGTATGGCTCTGGAAACACCATATATTTT
TRBJ1-2 TRBV5-1 - - CASSLVSGDGYTF TGCGCCAGCAGCTTGGTCTCAGGGGATGGCTACACCTTC
TRBJ2-3 TRBV2 - TRBD2 CASGSSGSSTDTQYF TGTGCCAGCGGCTCGAGCGGGAGTAGCACAGATACGCAGTATTTT
TRBJ2-7 TRBV19 - TRBD2 CASSSGGGTYEQYF TGTGCCAGTAGTTCGGGGGGAGGGACCTACGAGCAGTACTTC
TRBJ1-1 TRBV7-6 - TRBD1 CASSLKRTGGNTEAFF TGTGCCAGCAGCCTCAAGCGGACAGGGGGTAACACTGAAGCTTTCTTT
TRBJ1-2 TRBV6-4 many - CASSGTDNNGYTF TGTGCCAGCAGTGGGACGGATAACAATGGCTACACCTTC
TRBJ2-5 TRBV7-7 - - CASSLGGLLETQYF TGTGCTAGCAGCTTAGGGGGACTATTAGAGACCCAGTACTTC
TRBJ1-1 TRBV10-3 - - CASSELGRSTEAFF TGTGCCAGCAGTGAACTGGGGAGGAGCACTGAAGCTTTCTTT
TRBJ2-5 TRBV6-4 few TRBD2 CASEQRGLESETQYF TGTGCCAGTGAACAGCGGGGACTAGAGTCAGAGACCCAGTACTTC
TRBJ2-1 TRBV7-2 - - CASSSYRDWVYEQFF TGTGCCAGCAGCTCTTACCGGGACTGGGTCTATGAGCAGTTCTTC
TRBJ1-2 TRBV15 once - CATSRSPGTGYTF TGTGCCACCAGCAGGTCCCCAGGGACTGGCTACACCTTC
TRBJ2-7 TRBV10-2 few - CASSESLGTYEQYF TGCGCCAGCAGTGAGTCGTTGGGGACCTACGAGCAGTACTTC
TRBJ2-7 TRBV2 few TRBD1 CASSAGTGGGYEQYF TGTGCCAGCAGTGCGGGGACAGGGGGCGGCTACGAGCAGTACTTC
TRBJ2-4 TRBV7-8 - TRBD1 CASSSGQLLAKNIQYF TGTGCCAGCAGCTCGGGACAGCTCCTAGCCAAAAACATTCAGTACTTC
TRBJ1-1 TRBV9 once - CASSVVGGAWTEAFF TGTGCCAGCAGCGTAGTCGGGGGCGCATGGACTGAAGCTTTCTTT
TRBJ1-1 TRBV19 - - CASSISVGFITEAFF TGTGCCAGTAGTATTTCTGTAGGGTTCATCACTGAAGCTTTCTTT
TRBJ2-7 TRBV7-2 - - CASSLVPPQTSSYEQYF TGTGCCAGCAGCTTAGTTCCCCCACAGACTAGCTCCTACGAGCAGTACTTC
TRBJ1-1 TRBV20-1 - - CSAKQGQTEAFF TGCAGTGCTAAACAGGGTCAGACTGAAGCTTTCTTT
TRBJ1-6 TRBV7-9 once TRBD1 CASSPARGQGANSPLHF TGTGCCAGCAGCCCCGCCAGGGGACAGGGGGCTAATTCACCCCTCCACTTT
TRBJ2-3 TRBV7-6 - TRBD2 CASSLTSGLTDTQYF TGTGCCAGCAGCCTCACTAGCGGGCTCACAGATACGCAGTATTTT
TRBJ2-1 TRBV7-9 - TRBD1 CASSRGQDGDEQFF TGTGCCAGCAGCCGTGGACAGGACGGCGATGAGCAGTTCTTC
TRBJ2-1 TRBV7-8 - TRBD2 CASSATPGGQFF TGTGCCAGCAGCGCGACGCCGGGAGGGCAGTTCTTC
TRBJ2-1 TRBV7-3 - - CASSPGWGNEQFF TGTGCCAGCAGCCCCGGCTGGGGCAATGAGCAGTTCTTC
TRBJ2-1 TRBV7-2 once TRBD1 CASSSATDRADEQFF TGTGCCAGCAGCTCAGCAACCGACAGGGCCGATGAGCAGTTCTTC
TRBJ2-3 TRBV7-9 - TRBD2 CASSSQSGESTDTQYF TGTGCCAGCAGCTCACAGAGCGGGGAAAGCACAGATACGCAGTATTTT
TRBJ1-2 TRBV19 - TRBD1 CASSTVRGQGYTF TGTGCCAGTAGCACCGTTAGGGGGCAAGGCTACACCTTC
TRBJ2-7 TRBV10-3 few - CAISELRGGDGGQYF TGTGCCATCAGTGAACTTAGAGGGGGGGATGGGGGGCAGTACTTC
TRBJ1-3 TRBV9 - - CASSVDQAGGNTIYF TGTGCCAGCAGCGTAGACCAGGCCGGCGGAAACACCATATATTTT
TRBJ1-2 TRBV20-1 - TRBD1 CSASPDRGAFGGNYGYTF TGCAGTGCTAGCCCTGACAGGGGTGCCTTTGGAGGTAACTATGGCTACACCTTC
TRBJ2-7 TRBV7-8 - TRBD2 CASSLVGRGNNEQYF TGTGCCAGCAGCTTAGTAGGGCGGGGGAACAACGAGCAGTACTTC
TRBJ2-7 TRBV7-2 - - CASSPQSGTAGEQYF TGTGCCAGCAGCCCACAATCCGGGACCGCAGGCGAGCAGTACTTC
TRBJ1-2 TRBV7-8 few TRBD1 CASSTDRDGYTF TGTGCCAGCAGCACGGACAGGGACGGCTACACCTTC
TRBJ1-2 TRBV2 - - CASKNERINYGYTF TGTGCCAGCAAGAACGAGAGGATCAACTATGGCTACACCTTC
TRBJ2-7 TRBV7-8 - TRBD1 CASSLARDRNLHEQYF TGCGCCAGCAGCTTGGCCCGGGACAGGAATCTCCACGAGCAGTACTTC
TRBJ1-6 TRBV4-1 - - CASSEQGSPLHF TGTGCCAGCAGCGAACAGGGTTCACCCCTCCACTTT
TRBJ1-1 TRBV6-1 many - CASSQGEAFF TGTGCCAGCAGCCAGGGTGAAGCTTTCTTT
TRBJ1-1 TRBV4-3 - TRBD1 CASSQDRGMNTEAFF TGCGCCAGCAGCCAGGACAGGGGCATGAACACTGAAGCTTTCTTT
TRBJ2-1 TRBV20-1 - - CSALEENEQFF TGCAGTGCCCTAGAGGAAAATGAGCAGTTCTTC
TRBJ1-5 TRBV10-1 - - CASSAQGNNQPQHF TGTGCCAGCAGTGCGCAGGGAAACAATCAGCCCCAGCATTTT
TRBJ2-1 TRBV10-3 few - CAISESGGSYNEQFF TGTGCCATCAGTGAGTCAGGGGGCTCCTACAATGAGCAGTTCTTC
TRBJ1-1 TRBV7-8 - TRBD1 CASRSGGLDTEAFF TGTGCCAGCAGATCAGGGGGCCTGGACACTGAAGCTTTCTTT